A single sample gave rise to the 8 T cell receptor beta chains below, sequenced in a study of T cells after yellow fever vaccination. TCRdb re-called the 5' RACE reads with MiXCR, one entry per CDR3 protein. The table has some 600,000 distinct CDR3 sequences, 9% to 15% seen once. This material consisted of PBMCs, taken on the day of the yellow fever booster vaccination. These TCRs come from a man aged 30 to 39 who received the YFV17D yellow fever vaccine.

This clonotype was seen once. The CDR3: CATSRAEGASPDTQYF. In DNA form, the CDR3 reads TGTGCCACCAGCAGAGCTGAGGGGGCCTCTCCAGATACGCAGTATTTT. The V gene is TRBV15, the J gene TRBJ2-3; 7 nucleotides align to TRBD1. Trimming took 1 base from V and 4 from J; bases not matched to a gene: 8. The germline V gene encodes CDR1 LNHNV and CDR2 YYDKDF (reference sequence). This CDR3 spans 16 amino acids.

The V gene is TRBV20-1, the J gene TRBJ1-1, with unresolved D. Germline CDR1 DFQATT, CDR2 SNEGSKA (reference sequence). The CDR3 consists of 15 residues. Between the trimmed V and J ends, which lost 2 bases and 6 bases, there was a span of 19 bases. CDR3 nucleotide sequence: TGCAGTGCTAGACGTCGGAAACTCTATTCCCCTGAAGCTTTCTTT. The encoded protein is CSARRRKLYSPEAFF.

The chain joins TRBV7-2 to TRBJ2-1, with D hard to call. There are 12 residues in the CDR3. Looked up from germline, CDR1 is SGHTA and CDR2 is FQGNSA. V was pared by 6 bases and J by 2 bases, with 5 bases between. In nucleotides, the CDR3 is TGTGCCAGCAGGACCCCCTACAATGAGCAGTTCTTC. Residues: CASRTPYNEQFF.

This chain joins TRBV28 and TRBJ2-7; TRBD2 matches at 10 bases. Germline CDR1 and CDR2: MDHEN and SYDVKM. The CDR3 loop spans 16 amino acids. Trimming at V came to 5 bases and at J to 4 bases, leaving 11 bases not matched to a gene. CDR3 sequence reads: CASSTPLAGLRYEQYF. The DNA of the CDR3 is TGTGCCAGCAGTACACCACTAGCGGGACTACGTTACGAGCAGTACTTC.

The table lists this clonotype with many counts. The gene calls are TRBV20-1 and TRBJ2-2; D is ambiguous. The CDR3 covers 14 residues. V was clipped by 3 bases and J by 6 bases, with 14 bases between them. In germline, CDR1 is DFQATT, CDR2 SNEGSKA (reference sequence). The CDR3 loop reads CSASSREKAGELFF. In DNA form, the CDR3 reads TGCAGTGCTAGTAGTCGCGAGAAGGCCGGGGAGCTGTTTTTT.

The chain couples TRBV18 to TRBJ1-5, with no clear D. The V end lost 2 bases, the J end lost 3 bases, and 5 bases lay between the germline ends. The germline gives CDR1 KGHSH, CDR2 LQKENI. The CDR3 runs 13 residues. The CDR3 region is CASSPGDNQPQHF. CDR3 sequence (DNA): TGTGCCAGCTCACCAGGGGACAATCAGCCCCAGCATTTT.

The chain carries TRBV29-1 and TRBJ2-1; 9 nucleotides agree with TRBD2. Germline-derived CDR1 and CDR2 are SQVTM and ANQGSEA. The CDR3 spans 13 residues. The chain's CDR3 is CRVAGEVGNEQFF. CDR3 DNA: TGCAGGGTAGCGGGAGAAGTCGGCAATGAGCAGTTCTTC.

This clonotype was found a few times. The J gene is TRBJ1-5, the V gene TRBV21-1. TRBV21-1 is a documented pseudogene. This CDR3 spans 14 amino acids. The CDR3 DNA sequence: TGTGCCAGCAGCGAAAAGGGTAGCAATCAGCCCCAGCATTTT. Amino acids: CASSEKGSNQPQHF.